This entry concerns a single T cell receptor (beta chain). Antigen specificity is unknown. A junction boundary mismatches the germline segment, possibly from a read error. The data were obtained in a study of T cell repertoires in cytomegalovirus infection. Study at large: It was the public TCR beta signatures that indicated both CMV infection and matching HLA type. Study conclusions and caveats: The ex vivo response showed dominance by HLA-C-restricted CMV-specific TCR beta clonotypes. People with CMV and the relevant HLA were identified by cumulative public TCR beta family frequency.

The CDR3 is made up of 12 amino acids. Germline V gene data show CDR1 as MGHRA and CDR2 as YSYEKL. Each CDR3 protein gets one entry after TCRdb re-called the reads with MiXCR. Of fewer than 1,000,000 distinct CDR3 sequences in the sample, approximately 32% were seen once. The chain carries TRBV4-1 and TRBJ1-4; D uncertain. The specimen was cultured CD8+ T cells from PBMCs, collected from culture after CMV antigen stimulation. This TCR was sampled from a human donor in good health (CMV status not recorded). Some clones in this sample may be carry-over from other donors' samples. This CDR3 is CASSQGPEQLFF. In nucleotides, the CDR3 is TGTGCCAGCAGCCAAGGGCCGGAGCAACTGTTTTTT.